Below are 8 T cell receptor beta chains sequenced from a single sample in a study of blood T cell repertoires in COVID-19. Only in-frame clones appear in the TCRdb table, and some are missing; sequencing was by immunoSEQ multiplex PCR. The sample records over 200,000 clones, 80% to 85% being singletons. The sequenced material came from peripheral blood. These receptor sequences come from a man between 45 and 60 years old with active or convalescent COVID-19.

This clone was picked up a small number of times. The CDR3 nucleotides read TGTGCCAGCTACGGTAACACCGGGGAGCTGTTTTTT. Translated: CASYGNTGELFF. V usage is TRBV28 and J usage is TRBJ2-2; D not resolved. Per the germline V gene, CDR1 is MDHEN and CDR2 is SYDVKM. Trimming cost V 8 bases and J 2 bases, with 6 bases left between them. The CDR3 totals 12 residues.

The V call is TRBV12-3 or TRBV12-4, the J call TRBJ1-1; no firm D call. V lost 2 bases to trimming and J lost 8 bases, with 12 bases between them. This CDR3 has 13 amino acids. The CDR3 protein is CASSLSGMGEAFF. CDR3 coding DNA: TGTGCCAGCAGTTTAAGCGGAATGGGCGAAGCTTTCTTT.

In this sample, this clone turned up once. This chain uses TRBV5-4 with TRBJ1-6; 9 bases are shared with TRBD1. The J segment lost 9 bases and the V segment lost 5 bases, leaving 6 bases of the junction unmatched. Germline V CDR1 and CDR2: SGHNT, YYREEE (reference sequence). The CDR3 is 14 amino acids. The CDR3 loop reads CASSSGTGLSPLHF. The CDR3 nucleotides are TGTGCCAGCAGTTCCGGGACAGGGCTTTCACCCCTCCACTTT.

The V gene is TRBV6-5, the J gene TRBJ2-1; D may be TRBD1 (5 bases). This CDR3 region has 12 residues. V was trimmed by 6 bases and J by 9 bases, leaving 12 bases between them. Germline loops: CDR1 MNHEY, CDR2 SVGAGI. CDR3 sequence: CASRRYRGEQFF. CDR3 DNA: TGTGCCAGCAGAAGGTATAGGGGTGAGCAGTTCTTC.

This chain links TRBV7-8 with TRBJ2-3; weak D call: TRBD1 (6 bases). Deletions cut 2 bases from V and 2 bases from J, with 17 bases between. Per germline, CDR1 SGHVS and CDR2 FQNEAQ. This CDR3 region has 17 residues. As DNA, the CDR3 is TGTGCCAGCAGCTTACGCTCTCTGGGGGCGACCACAGATACGCAGTATTTT. Translated: CASSLRSLGATTDTQYF.

The chain uses TRBV15 and TRBJ2-3; D gene unclear. The CDR3 runs to 12 residues. V shed 0 bases and J shed 5 bases, with 3 bases lying between them. Germline loops: CDR1 LNHNV, CDR2 YYDKDF (reference sequence). The CDR3 is CATSRDRDTQYF. CDR3 coding DNA: TGTGCCACCAGCAGAGATAGAGATACGCAGTATTTT.

V is TRBV6-2 or TRBV6-3 and J is TRBJ2-7; 8 bases are a match to TRBD1. The CDR3 is 16 residues long. Germline trimming cut 6 bases from V and 0 bases from J; bases unmatched to any gene: 10. The germline V gene has CDR1 MNHEY and CDR2 SVGEGT. CDR3 coding DNA: TGTGCCAGCAGCGACTCGAGGACAGGGAACTCCTACGAGCAGTACTTC. Protein product: CASSDSRTGNSYEQYF.

The chain has TRBV5-4 and TRBJ2-5, with 10 bases fitting TRBD2. This CDR3 contains 15 residues. Germline values: CDR1 SGHNT, CDR2 YYREEE (reference sequence). V dropped 0 bases and J dropped 7; count of bases not matched to a gene: 6. The CDR3 region has the DNA TGTGCCAGCAGCTTGGGAGCGGGGGGGGCCGCGACCCAGTACTTC. It encodes CASSLGAGGAATQYF.